These 17 T cell receptor beta chains were all obtained from the same sample, sequenced in a study of blood T cell repertoires in COVID-19. Measured with immunoSEQ multiplex PCR; TCRdb has only the in-frame clones, and not every one. The repertoire has over 10,000 clones, about four fifths of them found once; the top ten carry approximately 40%. The sample taken for sequencing was peripheral blood. The receptors derive from a man aged 80 or over with acute or convalescent COVID-19.

V and J are TRBV27 and TRBJ1-5; no definite D call. V was cut by 0 bases and J by 4 bases, with 4 bases left in between. CDR3 length: 13 residues. Germline V gives CDR1 MNHEY, CDR2 SMNVEV (reference sequence). The CDR3 sequence: CASSLSYNQPQHF. The DNA for the CDR3 is TGTGCCAGCAGTTTATCCTATAATCAGCCCCAGCATTTT.

This clone was seen only a few times. The chain combines TRBV11-3 with TRBJ1-1; no clear D. Germline V gene sequence: CDR1 SGHNT, CDR2 YENEEA. This CDR3 is built from 13 residues. V gave up 4 bases and J gave up 4 bases, with 10 bases separating them. CDR3 loop: CASSSEVGTEAFF. The CDR3 DNA reads TGTGCCAGCAGCTCGGAGGTGGGCACTGAAGCTTTCTTT.

The V call is TRBV7-3, the J call TRBJ1-6; D might be TRBD1 (6 bases). Germline-derived CDR1 and CDR2 are SGHTA and FQGTGA. This CDR3 contains 13 residues. V gave up 6 bases and J gave up 10 bases, with 13 bases separating them. CDR3 in amino acids: CASRSSGVSPLHF. The CDR3 nucleotides read TGTGCCAGCAGGTCGTCAGGGGTATCACCCCTCCACTTT.

J is TRBJ2-7 and V is TRBV28; TRBD2 matches 8 bases. In germline, CDR1 is MDHEN, CDR2 SYDVKM. The CDR3 totals 16 residues. The J segment lost 5 bases and the V segment lost 7 bases, leaving 16 bases of the junction unmatched. DNA for the CDR3: TGTGCCAGCAATTCCCTTTTCGGGGGGGAAGATCACGAGCAGTACTTC. Its protein product is CASNSLFGGEDHEQYF.

The chain links TRBV4-3 to TRBJ2-3, with TRBD2 identical over 7 bases. Losses at the gene ends were 1 base for V and 2 bases for J; bases not matched to a gene: 9. Germline V CDR1 and CDR2: LGHNA, YSLEER. The CDR3 has 17 amino acids. The CDR3 bases are TGCGCCAGCAGCCAAGTCGCCCTAGCGGCGAACACAGATACGCAGTATTTT. The encoded protein is CASSQVALAANTDTQYF.

The chain uses TRBV28 and TRBJ1-2, with D tentatively TRBD1 (6 bases). CDR1 and CDR2 (germline): MDHEN, SYDVKM. Trimming left V 5 bases short and J 5 bases short, with 18 bases between. CDR3 length: 15 residues. CDR3 in amino acids: CASSEQTPRGYGYTF. Written as DNA, the CDR3 is TGTGCCAGCAGTGAACAGACTCCAAGGGGGTATGGCTACACCTTC.

The J gene is TRBJ1-1, the V gene TRBV2; TRBD1 matches at 8 bases. The V and J ends lost 4 bases and 0 bases, in that order; junction bases with no gene match: 10. Looked up from germline, CDR1 is SNHLY and CDR2 is FYNNEI. There are 17 residues in the CDR3. This CDR3 reads CASSVSDRDLMNTEAFF. DNA for the CDR3: TGTGCCAGCAGTGTATCGGACAGGGACCTTATGAACACTGAAGCTTTCTTT.

J is TRBJ2-3 and V is TRBV19; TRBD2 matches at 10 bases. The CDR3 spans 15 residues. Germline CDR1 is LNHDA and CDR2 is SQIVND (reference sequence). V was pared by 10 bases and J by 3 bases, with 10 bases of the junction left unmatched. The CDR3 DNA follows: TGTGCCACCCGACGACAGCGGGGGGGAACAGATACGCAGTATTTT. It yields the protein CATRRQRGGTDTQYF. The full variable domain, in which reference TRBV19 and TRBJ2-3 provide the parts outside the CDR3, is DGGITQSPKYLFRKEGQNVTLSCEQNLNHDAMYWYRQDPGQGLRLIYYSQIVNDFQKGDIAEGYSVSREKKESFPLTVTSAQKNPTAFYLCATRRQRGGTDTQYFGPGTRLTVL.

V usage is TRBV28 and J usage is TRBJ1-5; D unclear. The germline V gene has CDR1 MDHEN and CDR2 SYDVKM. Trimming stripped 5 bases from V and 4 bases from J, with 6 bases between. This CDR3 has 12 amino acids. The CDR3 reads CASSAQNQPQHF. Here the CDR3 DNA reads TGTGCCAGCAGTGCACAAAATCAGCCCCAGCATTTT. The entire variable domain, with the rest obtained from reference TRBV28 and TRBJ1-5, is as follows: DVKVTQSSRYLVKRTGEKVFLECVQDMDHENMFWYRQDPGLGLRLIYFSYDVKMKEKGDIPEGYSVSREKKERFSLILESASTNQTSMYLCASSAQNQPQHFGDGTRLSIL.

This chain uses TRBV5-1 with TRBJ2-3; tentatively, D is TRBD1 (6 bases). The CDR3 is made up of 15 amino acids. Per the germline V gene, CDR1 is SGHRS and CDR2 is YFSETQ. Trimming stripped 4 bases from V and 2 bases from J, with 14 bases between. DNA for the CDR3: TGCGCCAGCAGCGACCCCAGGGGCAACACAGATACGCAGTATTTT. Its translation is CASSDPRGNTDTQYF.

The chain recombines TRBV20-1 with TRBJ2-7; 10 positions match TRBD2. The CDR3 totals 14 residues. V lost 3 bases to trimming and J lost 7 bases; unmatched junction nucleotides: 9. Germline loops: CDR1 DFQATT, CDR2 SNEGSKA (reference sequence). CDR3 in amino acids: CSASSGLAYEEQYF. CDR3 sequence (DNA): TGCAGTGCTAGTTCGGGACTAGCGTATGAAGAGCAGTACTTC.

This clone was seen once. The chain couples TRBV19 to TRBJ2-6, with TRBD1 as a possible D gene (5 bases). This CDR3 region has 14 residues. V lost 9 bases and J 0 bases, leaving 9 bases between the germline ends. Germline V gene sequence: CDR1 LNHDA, CDR2 SQIVND (reference sequence). The CDR3 spells CASIDSSGANVLTF. The CDR3 DNA sequence: TGTGCCAGCATCGACAGCTCTGGGGCCAACGTCCTGACTTTC.

The rearrangement joins TRBV29-1 to TRBJ2-1, with 9 positions matching TRBD2. The V gene's germline CDR1 is SQVTM and CDR2 ANQGSEA. The CDR3 loop spans 14 amino acids. Trimming removed 8 bases from V and 0 bases from J; junction bases left unmatched: 5. CDR3: CSIKAGGSYNEQFF. The CDR3 nucleotides are TGCAGCATAAAAGCGGGGGGCTCCTACAATGAGCAGTTCTTC.

The chain has TRBV5-1 and TRBJ2-5; possibly TRBD2 for D (7 bases). The germline V gene has CDR1 SGHRS and CDR2 YFSETQ. Between the trimmed V and J ends, which lost 4 bases and 5 bases, there was a span of 21 bases. The CDR3 extends over 16 amino acids. The CDR3 here is CASSPAGAGLGETQYF. CDR3 nucleotides: TGCGCCAGCAGCCCTGCGGGGGCGGGCCTTGGGGAGACCCAGTACTTC.

This chain joins TRBV4-2 and TRBJ2-3, with 12 bases fitting TRBD2. Germline V gene data show CDR1 as LGHNA and CDR2 as YNFKEQ. The CDR3 spans 17 residues. Unmatched junction bases numbered 8, after V lost 3 bases and J lost 4 bases. CDR3 in amino acids: CASSQELAGGNSDTQYF. CDR3 in DNA: TGTGCCAGCAGCCAGGAGCTAGCGGGGGGGAATTCAGATACGCAGTATTTT.

The rearrangement joins TRBV5-1 to TRBJ2-5; 8 positions match TRBD1. In germline, CDR1 is SGHRS, CDR2 YFSETQ. V shed 0 bases and J 7 bases; nucleotides not matched to a gene: 8. This CDR3 is 15 amino acids long. CDR3: CASSLGQGRQATQYF. CDR3 nucleotides: TGCGCCAGCAGCTTGGGACAGGGGCGACAGGCGACCCAGTACTTC.

This clone has a single count. This chain links TRBV6-5 with TRBJ1-2; the D gene is possibly TRBD1 (5 bases). Trimming removed 5 bases from V and 7 bases from J, with 11 bases in between. The CDR3 loop spans 12 amino acids. The germline V gene has CDR1 MNHEY and CDR2 SVGAGI. The CDR3 region is CASSPRVGGYTF. DNA of the CDR3: TGTGCCAGCAGTCCCAGGGTTGGTGGCTACACCTTC.